Following are 6 T cell receptor beta chains from one sample sequenced in a study of tumor-infiltrating lymphocytes in oesophageal squamous cell carcinoma. TCRdb reanalysed the PCR reads using MiXCR and keeps one entry per CDR3 protein. Found here are 8,700 or so distinct CDR3 sequences, 66% of them singletons; the top ten hold approximately 34%. Input material: esophageal tumor tissue. The receptors here all came from a female donor with esophageal squamous cell carcinoma.

This clonotype was observed a handful of times. The chain carries TRBV28 and TRBJ2-3; 10 nucleotides line up with TRBD2. Matching the DNA end better, TRBJ2-7 makes the J call doubtful. The CDR3 runs 13 residues. From germline, CDR1 is MDHEN and CDR2 SYDVKM. The CDR3 region is CASNRLAGYEQYF. The CDR3 DNA is TGTGCCAGCAACCGACTAGCGGGCTACGAGCAGTACTTC.

The chain carries TRBV12-3 or TRBV12-4 and TRBJ2-7; D possibly corresponds to TRBD2 (5 bases). The CDR3 loop spans 13 amino acids. V was clipped by 4 bases and J by 3 bases, with 10 bases between them. CDR3: CASSYQEVYEQYF. CDR3 sequence (DNA): TGTGCCAGCAGTTACCAGGAGGTCTACGAGCAGTACTTC.

About this clonotype itself: Since a much larger clone is just one base distant, this may be a read error. J is TRBJ2-3 and V is TRBV6-5; D remains ambiguous. CDR1 MNHEY and CDR2 SVGAGI come from the germline V gene. V lost 4 bases and J 5 bases, leaving 4 bases between the germline ends. The CDR3 has 11 amino acids. The CDR3 DNA follows: TGTGCCAGCAGTTCAAAAGATACGCAGTATTTT. Translated: CASSSKDTQYF.

The chain has TRBV19 and TRBJ2-1; possibly TRBD2 for D (5 bases). The ends were cut back, 3 bases at V and 9 bases at J, with 15 bases in the middle. Germline CDR1 and CDR2: LNHDA and SQIVND (reference sequence). The CDR3 length is 14 residues. CDR3 sequence: CASSITGVDGEQFF. CDR3 coding DNA: TGTGCCAGTAGTATCACCGGGGTAGACGGTGAGCAGTTCTTC.

This clonotype was seen just once. The rearrangement links TRBV7-2 to TRBJ2-5; tentatively, D is TRBD1 or TRBD2 (6 bases each). Trimming removed 3 bases at V and 11 bases at J, with 28 bases between. The CDR3 consists of 17 residues. The germline CDR1 and CDR2 sequences are SGHTA and FQGNSA. This CDR3 reads CASSLPLRDIRFREQYF. The CDR3 DNA sequence: TGTGCCAGCAGCTTGCCCCTACGGGACATTAGATTTCGGGAGCAGTACTTC.

This clonotype was found a few times. At one end, the junction sequence differs from germline, possibly due to a read error. The V and J genes are TRBV7-6 and TRBJ2-1; D ambiguous. Germline CDR1 is SGHVS and CDR2 is FNYEAQ. There are 12 residues in the CDR3. Here the CDR3 reads CASSHLESPLHF. DNA for the CDR3: TGTGCCAGCAGTCACTTGGAATCACCCCTCCACTTC.